This T cell receptor beta chain was identified during a study of shared clonotypes between healthy human individuals. Produced via immunoSEQ multiplex PCR; TCRdb's table is partial and in-frame only. The data contain over a million clones, roughly 97% of them singletons. The CDR3 loop spans 17 amino acids. Germline CDR1 is SGHRS and CDR2 is YFSETQ. The germline V and J ends were trimmed by 1 base and 0 bases, with 14 bases remaining between them. This clone was observed a single time. In the CD4+ fraction, cells were divided into CD45RA+ naive and CD45RA-negative memory subsets. Sequenced material: naive CD4+ T cells sorted from blood. As for subset: CD45RA+ positively selected. This TCR was recovered from a man aged 25-45 years in good health. The chain links TRBV5-1 to TRBJ2-1, with D possibly TRBD1 on 5 matching bases. CDR3 loop: CASSLFQGFGSYNEQFF. The CDR3 DNA sequence: TGCGCCAGCAGCTTGTTCCAGGGATTCGGCTCCTACAATGAGCAGTTCTTC.